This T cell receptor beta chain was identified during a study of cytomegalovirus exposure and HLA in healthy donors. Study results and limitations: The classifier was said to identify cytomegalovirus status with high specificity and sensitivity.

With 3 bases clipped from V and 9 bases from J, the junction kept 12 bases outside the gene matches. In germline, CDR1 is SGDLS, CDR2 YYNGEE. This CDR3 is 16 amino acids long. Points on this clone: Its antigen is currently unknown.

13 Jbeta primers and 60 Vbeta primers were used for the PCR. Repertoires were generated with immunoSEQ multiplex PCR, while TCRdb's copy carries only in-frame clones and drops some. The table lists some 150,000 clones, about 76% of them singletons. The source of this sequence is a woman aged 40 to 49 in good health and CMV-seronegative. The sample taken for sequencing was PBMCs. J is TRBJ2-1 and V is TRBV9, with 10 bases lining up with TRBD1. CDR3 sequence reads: CASSASGTGEMAEQFF. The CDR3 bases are TGTGCCAGCAGCGCGTCCGGGACAGGGGAAATGGCTGAGCAGTTCTTC.